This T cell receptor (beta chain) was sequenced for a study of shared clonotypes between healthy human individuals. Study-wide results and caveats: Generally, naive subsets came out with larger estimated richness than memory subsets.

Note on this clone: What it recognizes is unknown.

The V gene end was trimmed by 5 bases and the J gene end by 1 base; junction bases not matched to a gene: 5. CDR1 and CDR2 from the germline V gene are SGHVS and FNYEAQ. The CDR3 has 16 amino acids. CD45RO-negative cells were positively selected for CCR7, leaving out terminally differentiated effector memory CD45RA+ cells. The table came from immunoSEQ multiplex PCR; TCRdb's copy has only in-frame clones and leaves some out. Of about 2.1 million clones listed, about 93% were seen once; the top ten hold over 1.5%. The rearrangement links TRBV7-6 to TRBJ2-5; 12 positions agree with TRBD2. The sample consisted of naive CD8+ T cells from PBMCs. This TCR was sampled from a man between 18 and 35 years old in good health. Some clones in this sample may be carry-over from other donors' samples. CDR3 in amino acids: CASSQGTSGPQETQYF. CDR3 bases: TGTGCCAGCAGCCAGGGGACTAGCGGGCCCCAAGAGACCCAGTACTTC.